This T cell receptor (beta chain) was observed in a study of cytomegalovirus exposure and HLA in healthy donors. The PCR contained 60 Vbeta and 13 Jbeta primers. TCRdb's table, derived via immunoSEQ multiplex PCR, lists solely in-frame clones and lacks some. The data hold about 76,000 clones, with approximately 80% observed a single time. Unrecorded immune exposures were likely, despite nominal health at sampling. As regards this clone: Its antigen is unknown.

Trimming removed 2 bases from V and 4 bases from J; junction bases left unmatched: 3. This CDR3 has 14 residues. Germline V gives CDR1 SGHNT, CDR2 YYREEE (reference sequence). Overall study findings and caveats: HLA alleles were associated with around 17,000 TCR beta sequences in a later analysis at 0.05 false discovery rate.

This TCR was sampled from a woman in her thirties or forties in good health and CMV-seropositive. The sequencing input was PBMCs. V and J are TRBV5-4 and TRBJ2-7, with TRBD1 matching 10 bases. This chain's CDR3 is CASSFGTGEYEQYF. The DNA for the CDR3 is TGTGCCAGCAGCTTTGGGACAGGGGAATACGAGCAGTACTTC.